Sequencing of this T cell receptor (beta chain) was carried out in a study of regulatory T cells in long-lasting Graves disease. General study results and limits: Persistent Graves' cases showed lower TCR diversity than newly diagnosed cases.

Libraries of TCR beta came from iRepertoire HTBI primers plus Arm-PCR of CDR3 regions. MiXCR, run by TCRdb on the multiplex PCR reads, gives a single entry per CDR3 protein. This table has 400,000 to 550,000 distinct CDR3 sequences, approximately 16% appearing once. Described time point: newly diagnosed GD, antithyroid drugs for less than 3 months. After RNA was extracted from PBMCs, the TCR library was made from it. This clonotype was counted many times. Its antigen is as yet unknown. Trimming took 7 bases from V and 0 from J; bases not matched to a gene: 5. The CDR3 totals 15 residues. Germline CDR1 is SGHRS and CDR2 is YFSETQ. This sample also appeared in a second study, on T cells in Graves' hyperthyroidism and ophthalmopathy. In that study: First-round RT-PCR of the TCR CDR3 relied on the HTBI primer set. Blood also carried most thyroid clonotypes expanded above 0.001.

The J gene is TRBJ2-3, the V gene TRBV5-1; 10 bases line up with TRBD2. The sequencing here drew on peripheral blood mononuclear cells (PBMCs), taken at new diagnosis, from a patient treated with antithyroid drugs. The clonotype was recovered from a young woman with Graves disease. In DNA form, the CDR3 reads TGCGCCAGCGGTCTTAGCGGGAGGAGCACAGATACGCAGTATTTT. Its protein product is CASGLSGRSTDTQYF.